These 16 T cell receptor beta chains came from one sample sequenced in a study of blood T cells in healthy people across ages. The authors ran a second PCR of about 6 to 11 cycles using a sample-barcoded 5' primer and a J-beta primer mix. TCRdb fed the 5' RACE reads into MiXCR, producing one record per CDR3 protein. Here the sample spans some 900,000 distinct CDR3 sequences, about 48% being singletons. The material sequenced was blood. The receptors here all came from a man aged 25-45 years in good health.

The chain links TRBV7-3 to TRBJ2-3, with 7 bases identical to TRBD2. The CDR3 covers 14 residues. Germline loops: CDR1 SGHTA, CDR2 FQGTGA. Germline trimming cut 3 bases from V and 6 bases from J; bases unmatched to any gene: 6. Here the CDR3 reads CASSLRREPDTQYF. CDR3 DNA: TGTGCCAGCAGCTTGAGGCGGGAGCCGGATACGCAGTATTTT.

This clonotype was observed a handful of times. This chain joins TRBV4-1 and TRBJ2-7; D is tentatively TRBD1 or TRBD2 (5 bases each). Germline V CDR1 and CDR2: MGHRA, YSYEKL. Trimming took off 1 base at V and 6 bases at J, with 13 bases between the two ends. The CDR3 is 14 amino acids. The CDR3 nucleotides are TGCGCCAGCAGCCAAGCCGGGGCTATTTCCGAGCAGTACTTC. Its translation is CASSQAGAISEQYF.

This clonotype occurred a few times. This chain links TRBV20-1 with TRBJ2-1, with 7 bases lining up with TRBD1. The junction had 12 bases not matched to a gene; V was cut back by 3 bases and J by 4 bases. CDR3 length equals 16 residues. Germline loops: CDR1 DFQATT, CDR2 SNEGSKA (reference sequence). DNA of the CDR3: TGCAGTGCTAGTGGGCTACAGGGGAACGGTTACAATGAGCAGTTCTTC. Translation gives CSASGLQGNGYNEQFF.

V is TRBV6-2 or TRBV6-3 and J is TRBJ2-5; 12 bases agree with TRBD2. Judging by the DNA end, TRBJ2-7 fits better; the J call may be wrong. There are 15 residues in the CDR3. Germline V gives CDR1 MNHEY, CDR2 SVGEGT. The CDR3 nucleotides read TGTGCCAGCAGTCCGACTAGCGGGGGACGTTACGAGCAGTACTTC. Translating gives CASSPTSGGRYEQYF.

The rearrangement uses TRBV5-1 and TRBJ2-7; 11 bases are shared with TRBD2. This CDR3 has 19 amino acids. V shed 4 bases and J 4 bases; nucleotides not matched to a gene: 19. From germline, CDR1 is SGHRS and CDR2 YFSETQ. This CDR3 reads CASSPMGLAGGLLRYEQYF. Here the CDR3 DNA reads TGCGCCAGCAGCCCCATGGGGTTAGCGGGGGGGCTTCTGCGATACGAGCAGTACTTC.

CDR3 DNA: TGTGCCAGCAGTTACTCTAGGGGCGGGACTAGCACAGATACGCAGTATTTT. Protein sequence: CASSYSRGGTSTDTQYF. The genes are TRBV6-6 and TRBJ2-3; maybe TRBD2 (6 bases). Germline V lookup: CDR1 MNHNY, CDR2 SVGAGI (reference sequence). The V and J ends lost 0 bases and 0 bases respectively, with 13 bases between them. The CDR3 has 17 residues.

The chain links TRBV18 to TRBJ1-5; D is undetermined. Germline loops: CDR1 KGHSH, CDR2 LQKENI. The CDR3 is made up of 15 amino acids. Deletions cut 3 bases from V and 4 bases from J, with 13 bases between. The chain's CDR3 is CASSPTEANNQPQHF. CDR3 coding DNA: TGTGCCAGCTCACCCACCGAAGCCAATAATCAGCCCCAGCATTTT. The full variable domain, with the rest looked up from reference TRBV18 and TRBJ1-5, is NAGVMQNPRHLVRRRGQEARLRCSPMKGHSHVYWYRQLPEEGLKFMVYLQKENIIDESGMPKERFSAEFPKEGPSILRIQQVVRGDSAAYFCASSPTEANNQPQHFGDGTRLSIL.

The chain couples TRBV7-2 to TRBJ2-7; D remains ambiguous. CDR1 SGHTA and CDR2 FQGNSA come from the germline V gene. Between the trimmed V and J ends, which lost 3 bases and 4 bases, there was a span of 7 bases. CDR3 size: 12 residues. In DNA form, the CDR3 reads TGTGCCAGCAGCTTGCTGAGGTACGAGCAGTACTTC. Translating it yields CASSLLRYEQYF.

This clonotype was picked up a small number of times. V usage is TRBV20-1 and J usage is TRBJ2-3, with a tentative D call TRBD2 (6 bases). The CDR3 runs 14 residues. CDR1 and CDR2 from the germline V gene are DFQATT and SNEGSKA (reference sequence). Trimming left V 3 bases short and J 3 bases short, with 13 bases between. CDR3 nucleotide sequence: TGCAGTGCTAGGCCCGGCGCGGGGACAGATACGCAGTATTTT. This codes for CSARPGAGTDTQYF.

This clonotype has a handful of counts. This sequence joins TRBV4-1 and TRBJ2-3; D may be TRBD1 (6 bases). V gave up 0 bases and J gave up 1 base, with 14 bases separating them. CDR3 length: 17 amino acids. Germline CDR1 is MGHRA and CDR2 is YSYEKL. This CDR3 is CASSQDGGSGRTDTQYF. CDR3 coding DNA: TGCGCCAGCAGCCAAGATGGGGGCAGCGGCCGCACAGATACGCAGTATTTT.

J is TRBJ2-7 and V is TRBV7-2; a possible D gene is TRBD2 (5 bases). Deletions cut 1 base from V and 2 bases from J, with 12 bases between. The CDR3 length is 15 residues. From germline, CDR1 is SGHTA and CDR2 FQGNSA. CDR3 nucleotide sequence: TGTGCCAGCAGCTTAGGATCTAGCTTGGCCTACGAGCAGTACTTC. Protein sequence: CASSLGSSLAYEQYF.

This clonotype came up a few times. CDR3 coding DNA: TGTGCCTGGAATATCGGCGGTGGCTACGAGCAGTACTTC. This translates into CAWNIGGGYEQYF. The chain combines TRBV30 with TRBJ2-7; D not resolved. Per germline, CDR1 GTSNPN and CDR2 SVGIG (reference sequence). V gave up 4 bases and J gave up 3 bases, with 13 bases separating them. This CDR3 region has 13 residues. The whole variable domain, remainder taken from reference TRBV30 and TRBJ2-7, is SQTIHQWPATLVQPVGSPLSLECTVEGTSNPNLYWYRQAAGRGLQLLFYSVGIGQISSEVPQNLSASRPQDRQFILSSKKLLLSDSGFYLCAWNIGGGYEQYFGPGTRLTVT.

V gene TRBV6-1 combines with J gene TRBJ2-1, with TRBD2 as a possible D gene (6 bases). Trimming cost V 6 bases and J 7 bases, with 16 bases left between them. There are 14 residues in the CDR3. Germline lookup yields CDR1 MNHNS and CDR2 SASEGT. The CDR3 loop reads CASRNTGTLNEQFF. CDR3 coding DNA: TGTGCCAGCAGGAACACCGGGACTTTGAATGAGCAGTTCTTC.

V usage is TRBV6-2 or TRBV6-3 and J usage is TRBJ2-1; 15 bases map to TRBD2. There are 19 residues in the CDR3. V shed 5 bases, J shed 2 bases, and the junction held 10 bases outside the gene matches. Germline CDR1 reads MNHEY; CDR2 reads SVGEGT. The chain's CDR3 is CASSAGLAGGHSPYNEQFF. Written as DNA, the CDR3 is TGTGCCAGCAGTGCAGGACTAGCGGGGGGGCATTCCCCCTACAATGAGCAGTTCTTC.

In DNA, the CDR3 is TGTGCCAGCAGCTTCCAAGAATACGGTGGCAATCAGCCCCAGCATTTT. It specifies CASSFQEYGGNQPQHF. The genes are TRBV5-6 and TRBJ1-5, with D uncertain. V was pared by 2 bases and J by 2 bases, with 14 bases between. Germline loops: CDR1 SGHDT, CDR2 YYEEEE. CDR3 length equals 16 residues.

The rearrangement links TRBV27 to TRBJ2-7, with TRBD1 identical over 7 bases. Germline CDR1 is MNHEY and CDR2 is SMNVEV (reference sequence). The CDR3 contains 15 residues. Trimming at V came to 5 bases and at J to 2 bases, leaving 9 bases not matched to a gene. DNA for the CDR3: TGTGCCAGCAGTCCGCGTTTAGGGGGCCCCTACGAGCAGTACTTC. It codes for CASSPRLGGPYEQYF.